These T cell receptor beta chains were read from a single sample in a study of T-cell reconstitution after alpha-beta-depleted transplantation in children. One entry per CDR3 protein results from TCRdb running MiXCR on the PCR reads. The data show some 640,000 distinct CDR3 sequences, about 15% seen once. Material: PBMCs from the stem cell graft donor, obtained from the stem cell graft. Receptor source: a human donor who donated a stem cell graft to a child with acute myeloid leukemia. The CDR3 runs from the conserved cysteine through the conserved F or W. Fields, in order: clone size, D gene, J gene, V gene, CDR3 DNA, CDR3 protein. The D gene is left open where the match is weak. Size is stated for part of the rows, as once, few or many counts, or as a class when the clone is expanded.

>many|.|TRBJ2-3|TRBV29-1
TGCAGCGACAGGACAGATACGCAGTATTTT
CSDRTDTQYF
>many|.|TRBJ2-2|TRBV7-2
TGTGCCAGCAGCTTAGTGATCAGCACCGGGGAGCTGTTTTTT
CASSLVISTGELFF
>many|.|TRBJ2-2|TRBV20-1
TGCAGTGCTAGTGTCCTGGGGGGCACCGGGGAGCTGTTTTTT
CSASVLGGTGELFF
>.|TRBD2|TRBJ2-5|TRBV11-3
TGTGCCAGCAGCCACGGACTAGCGGGAACCCAAGAGACCCAGTACTTC
CASSHGLAGTQETQYF
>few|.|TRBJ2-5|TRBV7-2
TGTGCCAGCAGCTTAGTTAACGTCCGTCGGGTAGAGACCCAGTACTTC
CASSLVNVRRVETQYF
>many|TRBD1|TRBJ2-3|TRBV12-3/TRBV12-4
TGTGCCAGCAGTGCTGGGACAGGGGTTAGGGATACGCAGTATTTT
CASSAGTGVRDTQYF
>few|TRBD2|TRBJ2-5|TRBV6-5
TGTGCCAGCAGTTACCCGACCCTAGCGGGGCGTCGACCCCAAGAGACCCAGTACTTC
CASSYPTLAGRRPQETQYF
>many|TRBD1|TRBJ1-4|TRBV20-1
TGCAGTGCTAGACTTCCGGGACAGGGGGCACGAAAACTGTTTTTT
CSARLPGQGARKLFF
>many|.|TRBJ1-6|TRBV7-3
TGTGCCAGCAGCTTAACCGCCGGGGCGGCCCTCCACTTT
CASSLTAGAALHF
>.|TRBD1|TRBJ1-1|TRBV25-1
TGTGCCAGCAGTGAATCAGGGGGGTGGTACAGGGAGGCGAACACTGAAGCTTTCTTT
CASSESGGWYREANTEAFF
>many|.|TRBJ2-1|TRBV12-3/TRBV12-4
TGTGCCAGCACTCCACCGAGGCAGCCGGCAAGTGAGCAGTTCTTC
CASTPPRQPASEQFF
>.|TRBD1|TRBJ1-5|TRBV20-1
TGCAGTTTCTCGAGGGCGGGTCAGGGGGTTAGTAATCAGCCCCAGCATTTT
CSFSRAGQGVSNQPQHF
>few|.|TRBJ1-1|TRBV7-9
TGTGCCAGCAGTGTGGAGGGGGGAGCTTTCTTT
CASSVEGGAFF
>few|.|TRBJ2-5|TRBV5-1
TGCGCCAGCAGTCGAGGGGCTTCGGAGACCCAGTACTTC
CASSRGASETQYF
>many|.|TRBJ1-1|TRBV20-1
TGCAGTGCTAGTAGGGACAAAAGGATGAACACTGAAGCTTTCTTT
CSASRDKRMNTEAFF
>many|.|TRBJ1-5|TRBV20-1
TGCAGTGCTAGAGATCGCCGAGACCGTTTGTGGGGGAGCAATCAGCCCCAGCATTTT
CSARDRRDRLWGSNQPQHF
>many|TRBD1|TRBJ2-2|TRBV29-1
TGCAGCGTAGATGGGGACAGGGGTGCCGGGGAGCTGTTTTTT
CSVDGDRGAGELFF
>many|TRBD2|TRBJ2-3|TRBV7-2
TGTGCCAGCAGCAGACAATGGCGGGGGGTCACAGATACGCAGTATTTT
CASSRQWRGVTDTQYF
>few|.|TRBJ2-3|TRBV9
TGTGCCAGCAGCGTCTCGTTAGGCCTAACAGATACGCAGTATTTT
CASSVSLGLTDTQYF
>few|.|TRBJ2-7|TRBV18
TGTGCCAGCTCACACGCGCCGTCGAACGGAAACTACGAGCAGTACTTC
CASSHAPSNGNYEQYF
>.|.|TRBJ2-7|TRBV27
TGTGCCAGTGCCTTTGGGCACGAGCAGTACTTC
CASAFGHEQYF
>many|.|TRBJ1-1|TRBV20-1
TGCAGTGCTAGAGAACACGCGAACACTGAAGCTTTCTTT
CSAREHANTEAFF
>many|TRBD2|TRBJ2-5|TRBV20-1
TGCAGTGCCCTGGGGTCAACTAGCGGGGGAGAGACCCAGTACTTC
CSALGSTSGGETQYF
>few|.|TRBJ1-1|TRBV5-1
TGCGCCAGCAGAGAGGGGTCTATGAACACTGAAGCTTTCTTT
CASREGSMNTEAFF
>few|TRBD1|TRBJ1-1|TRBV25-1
TGTGCCAGCAGACCCGGGACAGGGGGTAGGACTGAAGCTTTCTTT
CASRPGTGGRTEAFF
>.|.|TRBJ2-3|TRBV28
TGTGCCAGCAGTTTGAGAGGGTTCCCCAATCAGCCCCAGTATTTT
CASSLRGFPNQPQYF
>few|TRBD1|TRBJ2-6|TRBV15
TGTGCCACCAGCGACAGGGCTGGGGCCAACGTCCTGACTTTC
CATSDRAGANVLTF
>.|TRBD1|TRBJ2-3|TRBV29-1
TGCAGCGTGTACCTTATAACCGGGACAGGGACAGATACGCAGTATTTT
CSVYLITGTGTDTQYF
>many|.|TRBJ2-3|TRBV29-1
TGCAGCGTTGAGGACGGGGCCACAGATACGCAGTATTTT
CSVEDGATDTQYF
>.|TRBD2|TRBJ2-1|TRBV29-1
TGCAGCGTTGATCGAGCCGGGACTAGGGGAGGGGGGGTGTACAATGAGCAGTTCTTC
CSVDRAGTRGGGVYNEQFF
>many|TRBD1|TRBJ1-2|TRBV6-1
TGTGCCAGCAGGCCGGACAGGGCAATTTATGGCTACACCTTC
CASRPDRAIYGYTF
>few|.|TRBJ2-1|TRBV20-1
TGCGCGGATCCGGGACTTCGATACAATGAGCAGTTCTTC
CADPGLRYNEQFF
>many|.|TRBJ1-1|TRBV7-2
TGTGCCAGCAGCTTAGGTGCCAGGCCCAACACTGAAGCTTTCTTT
CASSLGARPNTEAFF